This T cell receptor beta chain is drawn from a study of blood T cells in healthy people across ages. The study, taken as a whole, reports: TCR beta diversity per million T cells fell roughly linearly with age. The study could not conclusively compare naive and antigen-experienced cells, given its unsorted PBMCs.

With respect to this clonotype: Its antigen is as yet unknown. One end of the junction is discordant with germline, which a read error may explain.

This CDR3 region has 14 residues. CDR1 is MDHEN and CDR2 is SYDVKM in the germline V gene. The second PCR ran roughly 7 to 12 cycles with a sample-barcoded 5' primer and J-beta primers. TCRdb reanalysed the 5' RACE reads using MiXCR and keeps one entry per CDR3 protein. The table records 900,000 to 950,000 distinct CDR3 sequences, almost 30% of them present only once. These same records also appear under a second study, on T cells of mothers and their children. That source reports: The study found thymic selection shapes TCR recombination output similarly in related and unrelated pairs.

The chain recombines TRBV28 with TRBJ2-5, with 8 bases that match TRBD1. The material sequenced was blood. This receptor was taken from a woman aged 35 to 49 in good health. The CDR3, as DNA: TGTGCCAGCAGCTCCTTGGACAGGGCGAGGGAGCAGCACTTC. Amino acid sequence: CASSSLDRAREQHF.